Shown below are 20 T cell receptor beta chains from a single sample sequenced in a study of identical twins. TCRdb reanalysed the 5' RACE reads using MiXCR and keeps one entry per CDR3 protein. The data contain a few hundred thousand distinct CDR3 sequences, 9% to 10% of them seen just once; the ten biggest clones take up around 3.2%. This sample also belongs to another study, concerning yellow fever vaccine responses in identical twins.

Sequenced input: PBMCs. All receptors come from a woman in her late teens or twenties in good health.

This clonotype was picked up many times. The chain joins TRBV7-9 to TRBJ1-5; D may be TRBD1 (5 bases). The V end lost 1 base, the J end lost 2 bases, and 15 bases lay between the germline ends. The CDR3 loop spans 17 amino acids. Germline lookup yields CDR1 SEHNR and CDR2 FQNEAQ (reference sequence). CDR3 nucleotide sequence: TGTGCCAGCAGCTTAGGGTCAGAGGGGAGAGGCAATCAGCCCCAGCATTTT. This translates into CASSLGSEGRGNQPQHF.

This clonotype was seen just once. This rearrangement joins TRBV29-1 to TRBJ2-5, with 10 bases lining up with TRBD2. The CDR3 contains 15 residues. Germline CDR1 SQVTM, CDR2 ANQGSEA. V was clipped by 1 base and J by 3 bases; unmatched bases: 5. CDR3 nucleotide sequence: TGCAGCGTTGAAGGACTAGCGGGCACTGAAGAGACCCAGTACTTC. It is translated as CSVEGLAGTEETQYF.

Only a few counts were recorded for this clonotype. This sequence joins TRBV10-3 and TRBJ2-6, with D hard to call. Germline loops: CDR1 ENHRY, CDR2 SYGVKD. CDR3 length: 15 amino acids. V lost 3 bases and J lost 2, with 8 bases in between. CDR3 DNA sequence: TGTGCCATCAGTGATCCGGGTACTGGGGCCAACGTCCTGACTTTC. Translating it yields CAISDPGTGANVLTF.

This sequence joins TRBV21-1 and TRBJ2-3; the table's D call, TRBD1, was not checked against the DNA. TRBV21-1 is a pseudogene. The CDR3 is 17 residues long. The CDR3 protein is CASSKDCAGQGEDTQYF. The CDR3, as DNA: TGTGCCAGCAGCAAAGATTGTGCGGGACAGGGTGAAGATACGCAGTATTTT.

This clonotype was observed many times. J is TRBJ1-5 and V is TRBV5-6; 7 bases agree with TRBD1. Per the germline V gene, CDR1 is SGHDT and CDR2 is YYEEEE. J lost 3 bases, V lost 5 bases, and 8 bases had no gene match. This CDR3 is 15 amino acids long. The CDR3 region is CASSHHRGLNQPQHF. CDR3 bases: TGTGCCAGCAGTCACCATAGGGGGCTCAATCAGCCCCAGCATTTT.

V usage is TRBV5-1 and J usage is TRBJ1-6; D gene ambiguous. The CDR3 sequence is 14 residues long. The V gene's germline CDR1 is SGHRS and CDR2 YFSETQ. The V end was cut by 4 bases, the J end by 5 bases, with 10 bases between. Written as DNA, the CDR3 is TGCGCCAGCAGCCATACTGGGGATAATTCACCCCTCCACTTT. It translates to CASSHTGDNSPLHF.

In this sample, this clonotype turned up many times. The chain couples TRBV27 to TRBJ2-2; D is ambiguous. The germline gives CDR1 MNHEY, CDR2 SMNVEV (reference sequence). Trimming removed 4 bases at V and 5 bases at J, with 20 bases between. The CDR3 is made up of 17 amino acids. The CDR3 sequence is CASSSSVRAFRTGELFF. Written as DNA, the CDR3 is TGTGCCAGCAGTTCTAGTGTCCGGGCCTTTCGGACCGGGGAGCTGTTTTTT.

With respect to this clonotype: At one of its ends the junction is not consistent with the germline gene, which may arise from a read error. This sequence joins TRBV24-1 and TRBJ2-1, with D possibly matching TRBD2 (5 bases). Per the germline V gene, CDR1 is KGHDR and CDR2 is SFDVKD. This CDR3 comprises 17 residues. The CDR3 nucleotides are TGTGCCACCAGTGATGGTCCCCCGCCTAGCTCCGGCAATGACCAGTTCTTC. Residues: CATSDGPPPSSGNDQFF.

V and J are TRBV6-5 and TRBJ2-2; TRBD1 agrees at 9 bases. Per germline, CDR1 MNHEY and CDR2 SVGAGI. This CDR3 contains 15 residues. V lost 4 bases, J lost 4 bases, and 4 bases stayed unmatched. The DNA of the CDR3 is TGTGCCAGCAGTTCACGGACAGGGGCCACCGGGGAGCTGTTTTTT. Translated, it gives CASSSRTGATGELFF.

This clonotype was counted ten times or more. J is TRBJ2-7 and V is TRBV7-2; 7 nucleotides agree with TRBD2. CDR1 is SGHTA and CDR2 is FQGNSA in the germline V gene. The CDR3 contains 14 residues. V was clipped by 3 bases and J by 3 bases; unmatched bases: 5. For the CDR3, the DNA is TGTGCCAGCAGCTTTGGCGGGAGTGACTACGAGCAGTACTTC. The encoded protein is CASSFGGSDYEQYF.

This clonotype has at least ten counts. V is TRBV25-1 and J is TRBJ1-5; weak D call: TRBD1 (5 bases). Germline-derived CDR1 and CDR2 are MGHDK and SYGVNS. V gave up 2 bases and J gave up 4 bases, with 9 bases separating them. The CDR3 runs to 14 residues. The CDR3 DNA reads TGTGCCAGCAGTGAAATAGGGGTGAATCAGCCCCAGCATTTT. It specifies CASSEIGVNQPQHF.

Many counts were recorded for this clonotype. V and J are TRBV15 and TRBJ2-5; D ambiguous. The CDR3 extends over 15 amino acids. Germline-derived CDR1 and CDR2 are LNHNV and YYDKDF (reference sequence). V lost 1 base and J 4 bases, leaving 13 bases between the germline ends. DNA of the CDR3: TGTGCCACCAGCAGAGTAAGTGGCAGAGGAGAGACCCAGTACTTC. Encoded protein: CATSRVSGRGETQYF.

Concerning this clonotype: It may be a read error: a sequence one base away is much more abundant. The chain carries TRBV12-3 or TRBV12-4 and TRBJ2-7, with 8 bases lining up with TRBD1. The length of the CDR3 is 14 residues. The CDR3 coding sequence is TGTGCCAGCAGTCGGAAGGGGACAGGCTACGAGCATTACTTC. This encodes CASSRKGTGYEHYF.

This clonotype was observed many times. The V and J genes are TRBV11-2 and TRBJ2-3; D is unresolved. CDR3 size: 13 residues. Germline V gene data show CDR1 as SGHAT and CDR2 as FQNNGV. The V and J ends lost 5 bases and 4 bases respectively, with 10 bases between them. The CDR3 here is CASSPSLADTQYF. For the CDR3, the DNA is TGTGCCAGCAGCCCGAGCCTAGCAGATACGCAGTATTTT.

This clonotype has ten or more counts. The chain uses TRBV20-1 and TRBJ1-4; no firm D call. Germline CDR1 is DFQATT and CDR2 is SNEGSKA (reference sequence). The CDR3 contains 10 residues. V lost 4 bases and J 7 bases, leaving 4 bases between the germline ends. The CDR3, as DNA: TGCAGTGCTAAGGGTGAAAAACTGTTTTTT. It specifies CSAKGEKLFF.

The rearrangement joins TRBV20-1 to TRBJ2-5, with TRBD2 matching over 9 bases. From germline, CDR1 is DFQATT and CDR2 SNEGSKA (reference sequence). This CDR3 comprises 15 residues. The V gene end was trimmed by 5 bases and the J gene end by 2 bases; junction bases not matched to a gene: 9. The CDR3 coding sequence is TGCAGTGCTGACGGCGTTAGCGGGGGACAAGAGACCCAGTACTTC. Its translation: CSADGVSGGQETQYF.

The V and J genes are TRBV7-2 and TRBJ2-4; 7 nucleotides match TRBD2. CDR3 length equals 16 residues. Germline V gene lookup returns CDR1 SGHTA and CDR2 FQGNSA. V trimming: 4 bases; J trimming: 4 bases; junction bases outside the gene matches: 10. CDR3 DNA: TGTGCCAGCAGCTCGTCTAGCGGAGCACCTAAAAACATTCAGTACTTC. Residues: CASSSSSGAPKNIQYF.

The chain has TRBV25-1 and TRBJ2-7, with D unclear. In germline, CDR1 is MGHDK, CDR2 SYGVNS. This CDR3 contains 11 residues. V lost 2 bases and J 12 bases, leaving 11 bases between the germline ends. The CDR3 sequence is CASSEVGHLYF. CDR3 coding DNA: TGTGCCAGCAGTGAAGTGGGTCATCTGTACTTC.

This clonotype was recorded a few times. This sequence joins TRBV6-2 or TRBV6-3 and TRBJ1-4; 10 bases fit TRBD1. The germline V gene has CDR1 MNHEY and CDR2 SVGEGT. The CDR3 sequence is 15 residues long. The trim removed 6 bases at V and 6 bases at J, leaving 7 bases unmatched. The CDR3, as DNA: TGTGCCAGCAGCCGTCCCGGGACAGGGGATGAAAAACTGTTTTTT. It specifies CASSRPGTGDEKLFF.

This clonotype was recorded many times. The chain is built from TRBV12-3 or TRBV12-4 and TRBJ1-2; D remains ambiguous. V was shortened by 3 bases and J by 8 bases, with 10 bases between the two germline ends. This CDR3 contains 12 residues. The CDR3 loop reads CASSFTGEGYTF. The CDR3 region has the DNA TGTGCCAGCAGTTTTACCGGGGAAGGCTACACCTTC.